The 25 T cell receptor beta chains below come from one sample, sequenced in a study of shared clonotypes between healthy human individuals. Data came from immunoSEQ multiplex PCR; TCRdb stores just in-frame clones and leaves some out. The data hold 950,000 to 1,100,000 clones, with 70% to 80% observed a single time. The source material was memory CD4+ T cells from PBMCs. Subset noted: CD45RA-negative fraction. The receptors shown here come from a man younger than 30 in good health. Some clones in this sample may be carry-over from other donors' samples.

This chain connects TRBV7-5 to TRBJ2-5; TRBD1, the table's D call, was not compared with the DNA. TRBV7-5 is reported as a pseudogene. This CDR3 region has 15 residues. The CDR3 protein is CVRSLGQGSSETQYF. The CDR3 bases are TGTGTCAGAAGCTTAGGCCAGGGGTCTTCAGAGACCCAGTACTTC.

The chain recombines TRBV18 with TRBJ2-2; D is uncertain. This CDR3 region has 13 residues. The V and J ends lost 1 base and 4 bases respectively, with 4 bases between them. The V gene's germline CDR1 is KGHSH and CDR2 LQKENI. The CDR3 reads CASSPQSTGELFF. The DNA for the CDR3 is TGTGCCAGCTCACCACAGTCCACCGGGGAGCTGTTTTTT.

The chain employs TRBV29-1 and TRBJ2-7, with TRBD2 as a possible D gene (5 bases). The CDR3 is made up of 11 amino acids. Germline V gene sequence: CDR1 SQVTM, CDR2 ANQGSEA. Trimming removed 4 bases at V and 5 bases at J, with 9 bases between. The CDR3 DNA reads TGCAGCGTTGGTCGGGGTCACGAGCAGTACTTC. It yields the protein CSVGRGHEQYF.

The chain joins TRBV5-1 to TRBJ2-3; D not certain. Germline CDR1 and CDR2: SGHRS and YFSETQ. Deletions cut 1 base from V and 2 bases from J, with 5 bases between. The CDR3 runs 13 residues. CDR3 coding DNA: TGCGCCAGCAGCTTGTTTACCACAGATACGCAGTATTTT. Amino acids: CASSLFTTDTQYF.

The chain recombines TRBV11-2 with TRBJ2-3, with D possibly TRBD2 on 5 matching bases. With 1 base removed from V and 1 base from J, the gap between germline ends came to 9 bases. This CDR3 contains 15 residues. Germline V gene sequence: CDR1 SGHAT, CDR2 FQNNGV. The CDR3 loop reads CASSLAGLGTDTQYF. CDR3 sequence (DNA): TGTGCCAGCAGCTTAGCGGGATTGGGCACAGATACGCAGTATTTT.

V is TRBV28 and J is TRBJ2-1; perhaps D is TRBD1 or TRBD2 (6 bases each). The germline V gene has CDR1 MDHEN and CDR2 SYDVKM. This CDR3 spans 13 amino acids. Trimming took 8 bases from V and 2 from J, leaving 10 bases between them. CDR3 DNA: TGTGCCAGCGGCGGGACACCCTACAATGAGCAGTTCTTC. Translating gives CASGGTPYNEQFF. Full variable domain (outside the CDR3, taken from reference TRBV28 and TRBJ2-1): DVKVTQSSRYLVKRTGEKVFLECVQDMDHENMFWYRQDPGLGLRLIYFSYDVKMKEKGDIPEGYSVSREKKERFSLILESASTNQTSMYLCASGGTPYNEQFFGPGTRLTVL.

This sequence joins TRBV11-2 and TRBJ2-1; TRBD2 aligns across 7 bases. V lost 1 base to trimming and J lost 11 bases; unmatched junction nucleotides: 5. CDR1 and CDR2 (germline): SGHAT, FQNNGV. The length of the CDR3 is 13 residues. Here the CDR3 reads CASSLGLAEKQFF. CDR3 sequence (DNA): TGTGCCAGCAGCTTAGGGCTAGCGGAAAAGCAGTTCTTC.

V gene TRBV20-1 combines with J gene TRBJ2-5; D remains unclear. Germline CDR1 and CDR2: DFQATT and SNEGSKA (reference sequence). CDR3 length equals 11 residues. The CDR3 loop is CSVPRGETQYF. CDR3 DNA: TGCAGCGTCCCCAGAGGAGAGACCCAGTACTTC.

The V gene is TRBV4-2, the J gene TRBJ2-7; tentatively, D is TRBD1 or TRBD2 (5 bases each). This CDR3 is built from 14 residues. The V end lost 3 bases, the J end lost 3 bases, and 12 bases lay between the germline ends. Germline CDR1 and CDR2: LGHNA and YNFKEQ. DNA for the CDR3: TGTGCCAGCAGCCAGACGACGGGGCTCTACGAGCAGTACTTC. Protein sequence: CASSQTTGLYEQYF.

This clone appeared once. This sequence joins TRBV21-1 and TRBJ2-3; TRBD2 is the table's D call, not checked against the DNA. TRBV21-1 is a known pseudogene. The CDR3 runs to 16 residues. As DNA, the CDR3 is TGTGCCAGCATCGCCCTTACGGAGAAATGCACAGATACGCAGTATTTT. The encoded protein is CASIALTEKCTDTQYF.

The chain employs TRBV6-1 and TRBJ1-2; TRBD1 might be the D (5 bases). The CDR3 loop spans 14 amino acids. Deletions cut 1 base from V and 5 bases from J, with 11 bases between. The germline V gene encodes CDR1 MNHNS and CDR2 SASEGT. The CDR3 region is CASSEGVRGYGYTF. As DNA, the CDR3 is TGTGCCAGCAGTGAAGGGGTTAGGGGTTATGGCTACACCTTC.

Regarding this clone: A much larger clone lies a single base off, so this may be a read error. The chain uses TRBV4-2 and TRBJ2-3, with 8 bases fitting TRBD2. The CDR3 contains 17 residues. CDR1 is LGHNA, CDR2 YNFKEQ, per germline. The J segment lost 4 bases and the V segment lost 4 bases, leaving 13 bases of the junction unmatched. As DNA, the CDR3 is TGTGCCAGCAGCCGGTACTTCGGGAGGGAAGACGCAGATACGCAGTATTTT. Translation gives CASSRYFGREDADTQYF.

This rearrangement joins TRBV14 to TRBJ2-7; maybe TRBD1 (5 bases). The CDR3 sequence is 15 residues long. Germline CDR1 SGHDN, CDR2 FVKESK. Trimming removed 0 bases from V and 2 bases from J, with 11 bases in between. This CDR3 is CASSQDGQTAYEQYF. The CDR3, as DNA: TGTGCCAGCAGCCAAGATGGGCAGACAGCCTACGAGCAGTACTTC.

This clone was seen a single time. One end of the junction does not line up with germline, which may come from a read error. The J gene is TRBJ1-4, the V gene TRBV6-6; possibly TRBD1 for D (5 bases). There are 13 residues in the CDR3. Germline V gene data show CDR1 as MNHNY and CDR2 as SVGAGI (reference sequence). The CDR3 loop reads CASSTGTHDKLFF. In nucleotides, the CDR3 is TGTGCCAGCAGCACCGGGACTCATGATAAACTGTTTTTT.

The V gene is TRBV5-1, the J gene TRBJ2-1; 8 bases agree with TRBD2. The germline V gene encodes CDR1 SGHRS and CDR2 YFSETQ. The CDR3 is 15 residues long. V trimming: 1 base; J trimming: 8 bases; junction bases outside the gene matches: 8. The CDR3 nucleotides read TGCGCCAGCAGCTTGACCGGGAGGGTTTTGGATGAGCAGTTCTTC. It codes for CASSLTGRVLDEQFF.

V usage is TRBV18 and J usage is TRBJ2-7; TRBD2 aligns across 10 bases. The V and J ends lost 1 base and 9 bases, in that order; junction bases with no gene match: 12. CDR1 KGHSH and CDR2 LQKENI come from the germline V gene. This CDR3 has 16 residues. In DNA, the CDR3 is TGTGCCAGCTCACCACTTCCGCTAGCGGGAGAATTCTCGCAGTACTTC. Translation gives CASSPLPLAGEFSQYF. The full variable domain, its missing parts supplied by reference TRBV18 and TRBJ2-7, is NAGVMQNPRHLVRRRGQEARLRCSPMKGHSHVYWYRQLPEEGLKFMVYLQKENIIDESGMPKERFSAEFPKEGPSILRIQQVVRGDSAAYFCASSPLPLAGEFSQYFGPGTRLTVT.

This clone was observed a few times. The chain uses TRBV6-4 and TRBJ2-3; 12 nucleotides agree with TRBD1. Losses at the gene ends were 2 bases for V and 4 bases for J; bases not matched to a gene: 1. Germline V gene lookup returns CDR1 MRHNA and CDR2 SNTAGT. This CDR3 contains 15 residues. This chain's CDR3 is CASSDGTGGADTQYF. The DNA of the CDR3 is TGTGCCAGCAGTGACGGGACAGGGGGCGCAGATACGCAGTATTTT.

This chain connects TRBV7-9 to TRBJ2-4, with D possibly TRBD1 on 6 matching bases. This CDR3 contains 15 residues. In germline, CDR1 is SEHNR, CDR2 FQNEAQ (reference sequence). Trimming removed 6 bases from V and 0 bases from J, with 12 bases in between. The CDR3 region is CASSSGDGAKNIQYF. In nucleotides, the CDR3 is TGTGCCAGCAGTTCAGGGGACGGAGCCAAAAACATTCAGTACTTC.

This clone was observed a handful of times. V usage is TRBV4-1 and J usage is TRBJ2-7; 13 nucleotides align to TRBD2. Looked up from germline, CDR1 is MGHRA and CDR2 is YSYEKL. Trimming at V came to 3 bases and at J to 6 bases, leaving 2 bases not matched to a gene. The length of the CDR3 is 14 residues. CDR3 coding DNA: TGCGCCAGCAGCCAGGGACTAGCGGGGAGCGAGCAGTACTTC. Translating gives CASSQGLAGSEQYF.

Note on this clone: This sample includes further DNA sequences coding for the same CDR3. The chain has TRBV2 and TRBJ2-5, with TRBD1 as a possible D gene (5 bases). The CDR3 extends over 12 amino acids. The V end was cut by 6 bases, the J end by 0 bases, with 5 bases between. Germline V CDR1 and CDR2: SNHLY, FYNNEI. In nucleotides, the CDR3 is TGTGCCAGCAGAGGGGACCAAGAGACCCAGTACTTC. This encodes CASRGDQETQYF.

The DNA of the CDR3 is TGTGCCAGCATTGGCCCAGGAGGGTATGAAAAACTGTTTTTT. This sequence encodes CASIGPGGYEKLFF. The rearrangement links TRBV28 to TRBJ1-4; no clear D. The ends were cut back, 7 bases at V and 6 bases at J, with 15 bases in the middle. The CDR3 contains 14 residues. Looked up from germline, CDR1 is MDHEN and CDR2 is SYDVKM.

CDR3 residues: CASTSLRDSKGSGANVLTF. The CDR3 DNA reads as TGTGCCAGCACGTCACTTCGGGACAGTAAGGGCTCTGGGGCCAACGTCCTGACTTTC. The rearrangement joins TRBV28 to TRBJ2-6; 7 nucleotides align to TRBD1. The CDR3 has 19 residues. The germline V gene encodes CDR1 MDHEN and CDR2 SYDVKM. Trimming removed 7 bases from V and 0 bases from J; junction bases left unmatched: 15.

The chain uses TRBV27 and TRBJ2-7; D ambiguous. Germline V lookup: CDR1 MNHEY, CDR2 SMNVEV (reference sequence). The CDR3 extends over 13 amino acids. V was clipped by 2 bases and J by 5 bases, with 10 bases between them. CDR3: CASSLKRSDEQYF. DNA for the CDR3: TGTGCCAGCAGTTTAAAAAGGTCCGACGAGCAGTACTTC.

This clone was observed at least ten times. Other DNA sequences in the same sample also yield this CDR3. The CDR3 protein is CASSVHDSTEAFF. CDR3 nucleotides: TGTGCCAGCAGCGTACATGACAGTACTGAAGCTTTCTTT. This rearrangement joins TRBV9 to TRBJ1-1, with D maybe TRBD1 (5 bases). The CDR3 sequence is 13 residues long. Germline V gene data show CDR1 as SGDLS and CDR2 as YYNGEE. V was clipped by 1 base and J by 5 bases, with 9 bases between them.

The rearrangement uses TRBV5-6 and TRBJ2-5; D possibly corresponds to TRBD1 (5 bases). The CDR3 is 17 amino acids. CDR1 is SGHDT, CDR2 YYEEEE, per germline. Trimming left V 2 bases short and J 4 bases short, with 21 bases between. The CDR3 region has the DNA TGTGCCAGCAGCTTTTATCGGCAGGGAATGACGGGAGAGACCCAGTACTTC. This gives the protein CASSFYRQGMTGETQYF.